A selection of T cell receptor beta chains follows, all from one sample in a study of cytomegalovirus exposure and HLA in healthy donors. Clones were read by immunoSEQ multiplex PCR, and TCRdb kept only the in-frame ones, dropping some. The sample lists roughly 300,000 clones, roughly 85% occurring once. The specimen sequenced was PBMCs. The receptors originated from a woman aged 18-29 years in good health and CMV-seronegative. Each CDR3 is given with its conserved first and last residue. The D gene is left open where the match is weak. Not every row has a clone size; where given, it reads once, few, many or a size class.

V gene,D gene,J gene,clone size,CDR3 length,CDR3 protein,CDR3 DNA
TRBV25-1,-,TRBJ1-2,-,14,CASRETGFSDGYTF,TGTGCCAGCAGGGAAACAGGGTTCTCTGATGGCTACACCTTC
TRBV5-4,TRBD1,TRBJ1-1,-,14,CASRSPGQGSEAFF,TGTGCCAGCAGGTCCCCGGGACAGGGCTCTGAAGCTTTCTTT
TRBV4-3,TRBD2,TRBJ2-6,-,20,CASSPRAEREGTTEANVLTF,TGCGCCAGCAGCCCCCGGGCGGAGCGGGAGGGTACGACTGAGGCCAACGTCCTGACTTTC
TRBV5-1,-,TRBJ2-3,-,13,CASRGLITDTQYF,TGCGCCAGCAGGGGACTGATCACAGATACGCAGTATTTT
TRBV6-1,-,TRBJ2-7,once,14,CASNPQVGGYEQYF,TGTGCCAGCAACCCCCAAGTAGGGGGATACGAGCAGTACTTC
TRBV9,TRBD2,TRBJ2-7,-,17,CASSAGLAGGSAYEQYF,TGTGCCAGCAGCGCGGGACTAGCGGGAGGAAGCGCCTACGAGCAGTACTTC
TRBV5-1,-,TRBJ1-4,-,14,CASSPDGMEEKLFF,TGCGCCAGCAGTCCGGACGGGATGGAGGAAAAACTGTTTTTT
TRBV18,-,TRBJ2-7,-,14,CASSGGAQHYEQYF,TGTGCCAGCTCAGGGGGGGCCCAGCACTACGAGCAGTACTTC
TRBV18,TRBD2,TRBJ2-1,-,16,CASSYRGGEGYNEQFF,TGTGCCAGCTCATACAGAGGAGGGGAGGGGTACAATGAGCAGTTCTTC
TRBV29-1,-,TRBJ1-5,few,13,CSVGQGLDQPQHF,TGCAGCGTTGGTCAGGGGCTAGATCAGCCCCAGCATTTT
TRBV2,-,TRBJ2-2,-,12,CASSASGGELFF,TGTGCCAGCAGTGCGTCGGGCGGGGAGCTGTTTTTT
TRBV9,-,TRBJ2-5,-,14,CASSVFTSQETQYF,TGTGCCAGCAGCGTATTCACATCGCAAGAGACCCAGTACTTC
TRBV4-3,-,TRBJ1-3,-,16,CASSVSGVFYGNTIYF,TGCGCCAGCAGCGTTTCGGGGGTATTTTATGGAAACACCATATATTTT
TRBV28,-,TRBJ1-5,-,18,CASSFVWGRGGENQPQHF,TGTGCCAGCAGTTTTGTTTGGGGGCGAGGGGGGGAAAATCAGCCCCAGCATTTT
TRBV11-1,-,TRBJ1-2,-,16,CASSLTGRTGDYGYTF,TGTGCCAGCAGCTTAACTGGAAGAACAGGTGATTATGGCTACACCTTC
TRBV6-5,-,TRBJ1-2,-,15,CASSYSADRNYGYTF,TGTGCCAGCAGTTATTCGGCGGACAGAAACTATGGCTACACCTTC
TRBV29-1,TRBD2,TRBJ2-5,many,14,CSVGLAGGQETQYF,TGCAGCGTTGGACTAGCGGGAGGCCAAGAGACCCAGTACTTC
TRBV25-1,TRBD1,TRBJ2-7,-,15,CASSEFQGATYEQYF,TGTGCCAGCAGTGAATTTCAGGGGGCCACCTACGAGCAGTACTTC
TRBV14,-,TRBJ1-2,-,14,CASSQVSANYGYTF,TGTGCCAGCAGCCAAGTTTCGGCTAACTATGGCTACACCTTC
TRBV18,-,TRBJ2-7,-,13,CASSASQVFEQYF,TGTGCCAGCTCGGCAAGCCAGGTGTTCGAGCAGTACTTC
TRBV2,TRBD2,TRBJ2-3,-,15,CASSLSSGRTDTQYF,TGTGCCAGCAGCCTATCTAGCGGCAGGACAGATACGCAGTATTTT
TRBV15,-,TRBJ1-1,-,16,CATSRDRAGRDTEAFF,TGTGCCACCAGCAGAGATCGGGCAGGGAGGGACACTGAAGCTTTCTTT
TRBV19,-,TRBJ2-7,-,14,CASSIEIELGEQYF,TGTGCCAGTAGTATAGAAATAGAACTCGGCGAGCAGTACTTC
TRBV11-3,-,TRBJ2-2,-,12,CASSRGAGELFF,TGTGCCAGCAGCAGGGGCGCCGGGGAGCTGTTTTTT
TRBV7-3,TRBD2,TRBJ2-1,-,15,CASSLRQGLADEQFF,TGTGCCAGCAGCTTACGTCAGGGACTAGCTGATGAGCAGTTCTTC
TRBV5-6,TRBD2,TRBJ2-3,-,16,CASSPALAGGTDTQYF,TGTGCCAGCAGCCCCGCCCTAGCGGGGGGCACAGATACGCAGTATTTT
TRBV6-5,TRBD2,TRBJ2-7,-,14,CASSPPSGRPIQYF,TGTGCCAGCAGTCCCCCTAGCGGGAGGCCTATCCAGTACTTC
TRBV28,TRBD1,TRBJ2-7,-,12,CASRQGAYEQYF,TGTGCCAGCAGGCAGGGGGCTTACGAGCAGTACTTC
TRBV5-1,-,TRBJ1-4,-,14,CASSRDKGAEKLFF,TGCGCCAGCAGCCGGGACAAAGGGGCTGAAAAACTGTTTTTT
TRBV4-3,TRBD2,TRBJ2-7,-,17,CASSQDGIAGNSYEQYF,TGCGCCAGCAGCCAAGATGGAATAGCGGGAAACTCCTACGAGCAGTACTTC
TRBV18,TRBD1,TRBJ1-2,few,13,CASSPGQYYGYTF,TGTGCCAGCTCACCGGGACAGTACTATGGCTACACCTTC
TRBV6-1,-,TRBJ2-7,-,12,CASTGSSYEQYF,TGTGCCAGCACAGGTTCCTCCTACGAGCAGTACTTC
TRBV7-2,-,TRBJ2-5,-,16,CASSLHWGGARETQYF,TGTGCCAGCAGCCTACACTGGGGGGGGGCGCGAGAGACCCAGTACTTC
TRBV18,-,TRBJ1-5,few,14,CASSPGETPEPQHF,TGTGCCAGCTCACCAGGGGAGACCCCGGAGCCCCAGCATTTT
TRBV2,TRBD2,TRBJ2-3,-,16,CACTGTSLPESDTQYF,TGTGCCTGCACCGGGACTAGCCTCCCCGAATCAGATACGCAGTATTTT
TRBV4-1,-,TRBJ1-5,-,16,CASSPRGYDSNQPQHF,TGCGCCAGCAGCCCAAGGGGGTATGATAGCAATCAGCCCCAGCATTTT
TRBV27,TRBD1,TRBJ1-4,-,14,CASSIGDRDEKLFF,TGTGCCAGCAGTATTGGGGACAGGGATGAAAAACTGTTTTTT